This T cell receptor (beta chain) was sequenced in a study of T cell clones after liver transplantation. Study-wide context: Tolerant meant at least one year fully off immunosuppression without liver enzymes above twice normal. Findings and caveats of the study: A larger donor-reactive than third-party decline suggested partial antigen-specific deletion.

For this clone: Its target is unknown.

Produced via immunoSEQ multiplex PCR; TCRdb's table is partial and in-frame only. The data show around 97,000 clones, around 80% seen once. In germline, CDR1 is SQVTM, CDR2 ANQGSEA. This CDR3 has 13 amino acids. Between the trimmed V and J ends, which lost 8 bases and 0 bases, there was a span of 13 bases. This sequence joins TRBV29-1 and TRBJ1-2; D perhaps matches TRBD1 (5 bases). The sample was CD4+ T cells from blood, taken approximately 50 months after liver transplant. The clonotype comes from a human patient who received a liver transplant. The T cells may partly be graft donor cells. The CDR3: CSITGESNYGYTF. DNA for the CDR3: TGCAGCATAACAGGAGAGTCTAACTATGGCTACACCTTC.